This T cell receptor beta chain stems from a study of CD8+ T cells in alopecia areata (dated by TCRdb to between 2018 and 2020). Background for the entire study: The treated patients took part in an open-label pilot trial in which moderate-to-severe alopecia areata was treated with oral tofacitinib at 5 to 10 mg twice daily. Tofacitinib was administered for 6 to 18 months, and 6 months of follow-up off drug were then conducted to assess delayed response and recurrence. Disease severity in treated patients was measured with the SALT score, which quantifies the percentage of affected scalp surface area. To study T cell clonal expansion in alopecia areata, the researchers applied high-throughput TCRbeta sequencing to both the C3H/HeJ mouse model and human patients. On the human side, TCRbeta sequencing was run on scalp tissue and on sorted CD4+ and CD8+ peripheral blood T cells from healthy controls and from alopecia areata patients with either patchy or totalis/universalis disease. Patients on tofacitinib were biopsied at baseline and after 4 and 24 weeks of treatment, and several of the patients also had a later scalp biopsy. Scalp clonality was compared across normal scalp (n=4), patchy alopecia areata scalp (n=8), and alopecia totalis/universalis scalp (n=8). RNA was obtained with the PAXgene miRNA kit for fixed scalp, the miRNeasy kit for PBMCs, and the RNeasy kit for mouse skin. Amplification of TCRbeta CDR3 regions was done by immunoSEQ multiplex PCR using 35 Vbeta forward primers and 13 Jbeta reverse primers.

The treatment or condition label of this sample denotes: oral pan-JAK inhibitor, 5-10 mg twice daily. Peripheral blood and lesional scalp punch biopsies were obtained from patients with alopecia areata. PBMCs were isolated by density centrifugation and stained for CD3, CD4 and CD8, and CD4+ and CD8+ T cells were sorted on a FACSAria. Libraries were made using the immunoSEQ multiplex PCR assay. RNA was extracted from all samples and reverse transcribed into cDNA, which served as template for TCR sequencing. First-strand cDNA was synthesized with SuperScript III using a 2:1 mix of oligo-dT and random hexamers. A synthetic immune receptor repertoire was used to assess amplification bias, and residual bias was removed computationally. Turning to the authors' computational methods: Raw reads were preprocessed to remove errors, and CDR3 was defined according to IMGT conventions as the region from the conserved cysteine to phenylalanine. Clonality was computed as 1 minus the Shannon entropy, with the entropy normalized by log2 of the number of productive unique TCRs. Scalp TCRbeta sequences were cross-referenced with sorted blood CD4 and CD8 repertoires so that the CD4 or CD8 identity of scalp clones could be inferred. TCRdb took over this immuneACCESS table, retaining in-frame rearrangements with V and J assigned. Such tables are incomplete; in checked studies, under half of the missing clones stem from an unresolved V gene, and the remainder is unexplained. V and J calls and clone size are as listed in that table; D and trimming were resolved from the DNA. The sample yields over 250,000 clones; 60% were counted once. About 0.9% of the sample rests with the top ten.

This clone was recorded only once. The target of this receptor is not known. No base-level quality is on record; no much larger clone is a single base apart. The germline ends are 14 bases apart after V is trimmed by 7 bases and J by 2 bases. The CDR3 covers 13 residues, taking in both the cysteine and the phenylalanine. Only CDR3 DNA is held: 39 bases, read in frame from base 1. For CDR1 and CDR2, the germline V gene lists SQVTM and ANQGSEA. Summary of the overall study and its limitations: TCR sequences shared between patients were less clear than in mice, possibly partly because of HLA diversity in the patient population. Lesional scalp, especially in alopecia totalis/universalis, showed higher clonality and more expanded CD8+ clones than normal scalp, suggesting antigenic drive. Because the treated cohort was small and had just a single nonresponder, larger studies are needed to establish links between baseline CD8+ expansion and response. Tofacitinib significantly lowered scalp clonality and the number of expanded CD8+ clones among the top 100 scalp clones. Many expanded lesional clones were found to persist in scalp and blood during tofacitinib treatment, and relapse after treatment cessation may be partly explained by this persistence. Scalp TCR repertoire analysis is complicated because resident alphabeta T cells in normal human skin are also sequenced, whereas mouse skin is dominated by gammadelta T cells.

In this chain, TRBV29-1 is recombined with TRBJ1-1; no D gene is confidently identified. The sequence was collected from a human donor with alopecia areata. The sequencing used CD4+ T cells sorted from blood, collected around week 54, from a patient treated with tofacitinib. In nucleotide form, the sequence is TGCAGCGCGCGCCGGGGAGTTAACACTGAAGCTTTCTTT. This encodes CSARRGVNTEAFF.